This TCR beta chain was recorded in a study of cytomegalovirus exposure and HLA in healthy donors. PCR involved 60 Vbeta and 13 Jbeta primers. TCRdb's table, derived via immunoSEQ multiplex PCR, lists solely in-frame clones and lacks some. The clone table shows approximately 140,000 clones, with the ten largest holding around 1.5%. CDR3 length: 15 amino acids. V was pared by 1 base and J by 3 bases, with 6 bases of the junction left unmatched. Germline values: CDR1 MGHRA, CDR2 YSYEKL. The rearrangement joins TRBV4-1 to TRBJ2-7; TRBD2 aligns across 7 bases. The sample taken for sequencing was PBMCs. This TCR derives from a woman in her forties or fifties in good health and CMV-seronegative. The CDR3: CASSQGEGIYYEQYF. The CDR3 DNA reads TGCGCCAGCAGCCAAGGGGAGGGGATTTACTACGAGCAGTACTTC.